The clone carrying this TCR beta chain was picked up a small number of times. Its antigen remains unknown. 5'RACE primed from the constant segment yielded TCR alpha and TCR beta cDNA libraries bearing sample barcodes and UMIs. TCRdb reanalysed the 5' RACE reads using MiXCR and keeps one entry per CDR3 protein. The sample includes around 250,000 distinct CDR3 sequences, roughly 16% of them seen just once. These data originate in a study of T-cell memory formation after mild COVID-19. Study-wide points: For contracting clones, CD4+ ones sat mainly in CM and EM, CD8+ in EMRA. CD4/CD8 balance held among clones contracting day 15 to 85, and later expanders leaned CD4+.

Looked up from germline, CDR1 is SNHLY and CDR2 is FYNNEI. The ends were cut back, 6 bases at V and 5 bases at J, with 14 bases in the middle. The CDR3 totals 14 residues. The source is a man aged 18 to 35 who had mild COVID-19 (a few samples of this study predate the infection). Cell type and time point are not known. Sequenced sample: PBMCs or a T cell subset sorted from them (not recorded which). The rearrangement uses TRBV2 and TRBJ1-5; D ambiguous. The chain's CDR3 is CASRRRFMDQPQHF. DNA of the CDR3: TGTGCCAGCAGGAGAAGGTTTATGGATCAGCCCCAGCATTTT.